The rows below give T cell receptor beta chains drawn from one sample of a study of cytomegalovirus exposure and HLA in healthy donors. Assay used: immunoSEQ multiplex PCR; TCRdb lists only in-frame clones, some missing. The sample includes about 210,000 clones, roughly 90% seen only once; the top ten take around 0.3%. Input material: PBMCs. Receptor source: a woman aged 25 to 39 in good health and CMV-seronegative. CDR3s include the opening cysteine and the closing phenylalanine or tryptophan. D genes are given only for firm matches. Clone size appears in some rows only: once, few, many, or a class for an expanded clone.

clone_size: .
j_call: TRBJ2-5
v_call: TRBV19
d_call: .
cdr3_aa: CASSIDRQAGGETQYF
cdr3_nt: TGTGCCAGTAGTATAGATCGGCAGGCTGGAGGGGAGACCCAGTACTTC

clone_size: .
j_call: TRBJ2-7
v_call: TRBV5-1
d_call: TRBD1
cdr3_aa: CASRRTGGSYEQYF
cdr3_nt: TGCGCCAGCCGGAGGACAGGGGGTTCCTACGAGCAGTACTTC

clone_size: .
j_call: TRBJ2-3
v_call: TRBV29-1
d_call: TRBD2
cdr3_aa: CSVGGGGTGGGDTQYF
cdr3_nt: TGCAGCGTCGGTGGCGGCGGGACGGGAGGTGGAGATACGCAGTATTTT

clone_size: .
j_call: TRBJ1-3
v_call: TRBV7-9
d_call: .
cdr3_aa: CASSFRSGNTIYF
cdr3_nt: TGTGCCAGCAGCTTTCGCTCTGGAAACACCATATATTTT

clone_size: .
j_call: TRBJ2-7
v_call: TRBV5-4
d_call: .
cdr3_aa: CASSTAYEQYF
cdr3_nt: TGTGCCAGCAGCACAGCATACGAGCAGTACTTC

clone_size: .
j_call: TRBJ1-5
v_call: TRBV19
d_call: .
cdr3_aa: CASSIDLGGRKLVPQHF
cdr3_nt: TGTGCCAGTAGTATAGATCTAGGGGGACGAAAATTGGTGCCCCAGCATTTT

clone_size: .
j_call: TRBJ2-7
v_call: TRBV2
d_call: TRBD2
cdr3_aa: CASSEAGGLAVPYEQYF
cdr3_nt: TGTGCCAGCAGTGAAGCTGGGGGACTAGCGGTTCCGTACGAGCAGTACTTC

clone_size: .
j_call: TRBJ1-2
v_call: TRBV5-6
d_call: .
cdr3_aa: CASSLTEFYGYTF
cdr3_nt: TGTGCCAGCAGCTTGACAGAATTCTATGGCTACACCTTC

clone_size: .
j_call: TRBJ2-5
v_call: TRBV7-3
d_call: TRBD1
cdr3_aa: CASSLPGQGAETQYF
cdr3_nt: TGTGCCAGCAGCTTACCGGGACAGGGTGCGGAGACCCAGTACTTC

clone_size: .
j_call: TRBJ2-7
v_call: TRBV29-1
d_call: TRBD1
cdr3_aa: CSVERDRGSEQYF
cdr3_nt: TGCAGCGTTGAACGGGACAGGGGGTCCGAGCAGTACTTC

clone_size: .
j_call: TRBJ2-7
v_call: TRBV29-1
d_call: .
cdr3_aa: CSVEWQGREQYF
cdr3_nt: TGCAGCGTTGAATGGCAGGGCCGCGAGCAGTACTTC

clone_size: .
j_call: TRBJ2-7
v_call: TRBV28
d_call: TRBD2
cdr3_aa: CASSSPGLAKKGDEQYF
cdr3_nt: TGTGCCAGCAGCTCGCCCGGACTAGCCAAGAAAGGAGACGAGCAGTACTTC

clone_size: .
j_call: TRBJ2-1
v_call: TRBV7-9
d_call: .
cdr3_aa: CASSLSEVEQFF
cdr3_nt: TGTGCCAGCAGCTTATCAGAGGTTGAGCAGTTCTTC

clone_size: .
j_call: TRBJ2-7
v_call: TRBV27
d_call: TRBD2
cdr3_aa: CASSLSSGSYEQYF
cdr3_nt: TGTGCCAGCAGTTTATCTAGCGGGTCCTACGAGCAGTACTTC

clone_size: .
j_call: TRBJ2-1
v_call: TRBV19
d_call: TRBD2
cdr3_aa: CASSKIPTSGSNEQFF
cdr3_nt: TGTGCCAGTAGTAAAATCCCGACTAGCGGGAGCAATGAGCAGTTCTTC

clone_size: .
j_call: TRBJ2-4
v_call: TRBV7-9
d_call: .
cdr3_aa: CASSNGLAKNIQYF
cdr3_nt: TGTGCCAGCAGTAACGGACTAGCCAAAAACATTCAGTACTTC

clone_size: .
j_call: TRBJ2-7
v_call: TRBV5-1
d_call: TRBD1
cdr3_aa: CASSRDRVIHEQYF
cdr3_nt: TGCGCCAGCAGCAGGGACAGGGTTATCCACGAGCAGTACTTC

clone_size: .
j_call: TRBJ2-5
v_call: TRBV6-4
d_call: TRBD2
cdr3_aa: CASSPLAGAETQYF
cdr3_nt: TGTGCCAGCAGTCCACTAGCGGGAGCTGAGACCCAGTACTTC

clone_size: .
j_call: TRBJ1-2
v_call: TRBV15
d_call: .
cdr3_aa: CATSRLDRPNYGYTF
cdr3_nt: TGTGCCACCAGCAGACTAGACAGGCCTAACTATGGCTACACCTTC

clone_size: .
j_call: TRBJ1-2
v_call: TRBV29-1
d_call: .
cdr3_aa: CSFSGTHYGYTF
cdr3_nt: TGCAGCTTTTCCGGGACTCACTATGGCTACACCTTC

clone_size: once
j_call: TRBJ2-6
v_call: TRBV11-2
d_call: .
cdr3_aa: CASSPVPWRGANVLTF
cdr3_nt: TGTGCCAGCAGCCCGGTACCCTGGAGGGGGGCCAACGTCCTGACTTTC

clone_size: .
j_call: TRBJ2-3
v_call: TRBV5-4
d_call: TRBD2
cdr3_aa: CASSTPGGYTDTQYF
cdr3_nt: TGTGCCAGCAGCACCCCGGGGGGTTACACAGATACGCAGTATTTT

clone_size: once
j_call: TRBJ2-6
v_call: TRBV28
d_call: .
cdr3_aa: CASSQAGSGANVLTF
cdr3_nt: TGTGCCAGCAGTCAGGCAGGCTCTGGGGCCAACGTCCTGACTTTC

clone_size: .
j_call: TRBJ2-5
v_call: TRBV27
d_call: TRBD1
cdr3_aa: CASSTRGETQYF
cdr3_nt: TGTGCCAGCAGTACCAGGGGGGAGACCCAGTACTTC

clone_size: .
j_call: TRBJ2-3
v_call: TRBV5-1
d_call: TRBD2
cdr3_aa: CASSAPLSGGPKQYF
cdr3_nt: TGCGCCAGCAGTGCTCCCCTTAGCGGGGGGCCCAAGCAGTATTTT

clone_size: .
j_call: TRBJ1-1
v_call: TRBV5-6
d_call: .
cdr3_aa: CASSLGQSEAFF
cdr3_nt: TGTGCCAGCAGCTTGGGACAGTCAGAAGCTTTCTTT

clone_size: .
j_call: TRBJ2-2
v_call: TRBV2
d_call: TRBD2
cdr3_aa: CASSDPAGASGTGELFF
cdr3_nt: TGTGCCAGCAGTGATCCAGCGGGGGCCTCGGGGACCGGGGAGCTGTTTTTT

clone_size: .
j_call: TRBJ1-5
v_call: TRBV28
d_call: .
cdr3_aa: CASSIAGGFQPQHF
cdr3_nt: TGTGCCAGCAGTATTGCGGGGGGGTTTCAGCCCCAGCATTTT

clone_size: .
j_call: TRBJ2-7
v_call: TRBV30
d_call: .
cdr3_aa: CAWKQGGSYEQYF
cdr3_nt: TGTGCCTGGAAGCAGGGGGGATCCTACGAGCAGTACTTC

clone_size: .
j_call: TRBJ2-3
v_call: TRBV18
d_call: .
cdr3_aa: CASSLDGRRDTQYF
cdr3_nt: TGTGCCAGCTCCTTAGACGGCCGCAGGGATACGCAGTATTTT

clone_size: .
j_call: TRBJ2-7
v_call: TRBV10-3
d_call: TRBD2
cdr3_aa: CAISVAGGSYEQYF
cdr3_nt: TGTGCCATCAGTGTAGCGGGGGGTTCCTACGAGCAGTACTTC

clone_size: .
j_call: TRBJ2-2
v_call: TRBV7-2
d_call: TRBD2
cdr3_aa: CASSLGLAGSGELFF
cdr3_nt: TGTGCCAGCAGCCTGGGACTAGCGGGTTCCGGGGAGCTATTTTTT

clone_size: .
j_call: TRBJ2-7
v_call: TRBV6-5
d_call: TRBD2
cdr3_aa: CASSTGLAGVEQYF
cdr3_nt: TGTGCCAGCAGTACGGGACTAGCGGGAGTCGAGCAGTACTTC

clone_size: once
j_call: TRBJ2-3
v_call: TRBV28
d_call: TRBD2
cdr3_aa: CASSLAGEGTDTQYF
cdr3_nt: TGTGCCAGCAGTCTAGCGGGAGAAGGCACAGATACGCAGTATTTT

clone_size: .
j_call: TRBJ2-7
v_call: TRBV29-1
d_call: .
cdr3_aa: CSVEGGRYEQYF
cdr3_nt: TGCAGCGTTGAAGGGGGGCGCTACGAGCAGTACTTC

clone_size: .
j_call: TRBJ2-7
v_call: TRBV7-3
d_call: .
cdr3_aa: CASSTGLPFSNEQYF
cdr3_nt: TGTGCCAGCAGCACGGGACTTCCCTTTTCGAACGAGCAGTACTTC

clone_size: few
j_call: TRBJ2-2
v_call: TRBV28
d_call: TRBD1
cdr3_aa: CASLGTGSTGELFF
cdr3_nt: TGTGCCAGCCTCGGGACAGGGAGTACCGGGGAGCTGTTTTTT

clone_size: few
j_call: TRBJ2-5
v_call: TRBV9
d_call: TRBD1
cdr3_aa: CASSVEGDRGETQYF
cdr3_nt: TGTGCCAGCAGCGTAGAGGGGGACAGGGGAGAGACCCAGTACTTC

clone_size: .
j_call: TRBJ1-3
v_call: TRBV7-2
d_call: .
cdr3_aa: CASSVSRNTIYF
cdr3_nt: TGTGCCAGCAGCGTTAGTCGAAACACCATATATTTT

clone_size: once
j_call: TRBJ2-6
v_call: TRBV7-6
d_call: .
cdr3_aa: CASSLGGSGANVLTF
cdr3_nt: TGTGCCAGCAGCTTGGGGGGATCTGGGGCCAACGTCCTGACTTTC

clone_size: once
j_call: TRBJ2-5
v_call: TRBV29-1
d_call: TRBD1
cdr3_aa: CSVGQGQETQYF
cdr3_nt: TGCAGCGTCGGACAGGGACAAGAGACCCAGTACTTC

clone_size: .
j_call: TRBJ2-7
v_call: TRBV11-2
d_call: .
cdr3_aa: CASSLEGHSSYEQYF
cdr3_nt: TGTGCCAGCAGCTTAGAAGGACACTCTTCCTACGAGCAGTACTTC

clone_size: .
j_call: TRBJ2-1
v_call: TRBV10-2
d_call: .
cdr3_aa: CASSERTYYNEQFF
cdr3_nt: TGCGCCAGCAGTGAGCGGACTTATTACAATGAGCAGTTCTTC